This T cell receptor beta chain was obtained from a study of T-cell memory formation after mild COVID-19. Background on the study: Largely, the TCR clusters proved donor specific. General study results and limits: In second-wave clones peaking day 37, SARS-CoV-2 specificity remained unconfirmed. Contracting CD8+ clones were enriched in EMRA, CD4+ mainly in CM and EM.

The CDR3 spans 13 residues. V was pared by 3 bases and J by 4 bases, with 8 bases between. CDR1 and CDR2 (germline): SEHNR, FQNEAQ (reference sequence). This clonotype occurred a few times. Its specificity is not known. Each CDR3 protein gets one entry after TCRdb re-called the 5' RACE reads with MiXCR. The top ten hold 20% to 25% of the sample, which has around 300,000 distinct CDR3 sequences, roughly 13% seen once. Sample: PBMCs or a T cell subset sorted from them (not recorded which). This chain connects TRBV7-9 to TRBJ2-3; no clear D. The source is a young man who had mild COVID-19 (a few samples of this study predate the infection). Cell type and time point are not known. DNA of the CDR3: TGTGCCAGCAGCTTTCTGGTGGCAGATACGCAGTATTTT. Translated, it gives CASSFLVADTQYF. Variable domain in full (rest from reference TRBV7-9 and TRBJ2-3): DTGVSQNPRHKITKRGQNVTFRCDPISEHNRLYWYRQTLGQGPEFLTYFQNEAQLEKSRLLSDRFSAERPKGSFSTLEIQRTEQGDSAMYLCASSFLVADTQYFGPGTRLTVL.